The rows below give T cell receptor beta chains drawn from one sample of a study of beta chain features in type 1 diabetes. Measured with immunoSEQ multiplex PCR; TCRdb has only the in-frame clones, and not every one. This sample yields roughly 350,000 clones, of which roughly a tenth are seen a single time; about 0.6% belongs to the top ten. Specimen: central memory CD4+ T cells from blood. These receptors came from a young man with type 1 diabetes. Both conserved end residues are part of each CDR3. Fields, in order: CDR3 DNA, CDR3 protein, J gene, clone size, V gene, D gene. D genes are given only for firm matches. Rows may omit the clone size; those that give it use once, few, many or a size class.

TGCGCCAGCAGCTATTACAATGAGCAGTTCTTC | CASSYYNEQFF | TRBJ2-1 | many | TRBV5-1 | NA
TGTGCCAGCAGCCGGTTATCGGGAAATCAGCCCCAGCATTTT | CASSRLSGNQPQHF | TRBJ1-5 | NA | TRBV28 | NA
TGTGCCAGCAGGGGGGACGGTTGGAAGAATTCACCCCTCCACTTT | CASRGDGWKNSPLHF | TRBJ1-6 | few | TRBV7-9 | NA
TGTGCCAGCAGCTTAGGCGAGGGACAGGGGGCGTACAATGAGCAGTTCTTC | CASSLGEGQGAYNEQFF | TRBJ2-1 | NA | TRBV7-9 | TRBD1
TGTGCCAGCAGTGACCCCTCCAGGGGCAGAGAGACCCAGTACTTC | CASSDPSRGRETQYF | TRBJ2-5 | few | TRBV6-1 | NA
TGTGCCAGCAGCTTAAACCCCGCAGGGTTTTATGGCTACACCTTC | CASSLNPAGFYGYTF | TRBJ1-2 | few | TRBV7-2 | NA
TGTGCCAGCAGTGCAAGGAGGGGACAGCGAGGCTACACCTTC | CASSARRGQRGYTF | TRBJ1-2 | few | TRBV28 | TRBD1
TGCGCCAGCAGCCAAGGGGCCTCTGGAAACACCATATATTTT | CASSQGASGNTIYF | TRBJ1-3 | few | TRBV7-2 | NA
TGTGCCAGCAGCCCAGGGGCCGGGGTGAACACCGGGGAGCTGTTTTTT | CASSPGAGVNTGELFF | TRBJ2-2 | NA | TRBV7-9 | NA
TGTGCCAGCAGCTTGGGTCCCGGAACTAATGATGAGCAGTTCTTC | CASSLGPGTNDEQFF | TRBJ2-1 | many | TRBV5-4 | NA
TGTGCCAGCAGCGTTCGTTCAAGGGGACAAAATGAGCAGTTCTTC | CASSVRSRGQNEQFF | TRBJ2-1 | few | TRBV27 | NA
TGTGCCAGCAGCTCAGGACAGGGCAATTTCCATGAGCAGTTCTTC | CASSSGQGNFHEQFF | TRBJ2-1 | NA | TRBV7-3 | TRBD1
TGTGCCAGCACCTTGGCGGCGGGAGGGTACAATGAGCAGTTCTTC | CASTLAAGGYNEQFF | TRBJ2-1 | NA | TRBV28 | TRBD2
TGTGCCAGCAGTGGGGGACTATCTAGCACAGATACGCAGTATTTT | CASSGGLSSTDTQYF | TRBJ2-3 | NA | TRBV28 | TRBD2
TGTGCCAGCAGCGCGGGGGGGTTACAGGCGCTCTATGGCTACACCTTC | CASSAGGLQALYGYTF | TRBJ1-2 | few | TRBV9 | NA
TGTGCCAGCAGCTTAACAGATACGAACACCGGGGAGCTGTTTTTT | CASSLTDTNTGELFF | TRBJ2-2 | few | TRBV11-1 | NA
TGTGCCAGCTCATCAGTACAGGGGGAGACCCAGTACTTC | CASSSVQGETQYF | TRBJ2-5 | NA | TRBV18 | TRBD1
TGTGCCAGCAGCTTGGGGACGGTGCAAGAGACCCAGTACTTC | CASSLGTVQETQYF | TRBJ2-5 | NA | TRBV7-9 | NA
TGTGCCAGCAGTTTATGGGGCCCACATGTCGGGGAGCTGTTTTTT | CASSLWGPHVGELFF | TRBJ2-2 | NA | TRBV28 | NA
TGCAGCGTTGTGGGTGGGGGGCTTGTAGATACGCAGTATTTT | CSVVGGGLVDTQYF | TRBJ2-3 | few | TRBV29-1 | NA
TGTGCCAGTAGTCAACTCGGGACAGGGACCTACGAGCAGTACTTC | CASSQLGTGTYEQYF | TRBJ2-7 | many | TRBV19 | TRBD1
TGTGCCAGCTCACCAAGGAGGGGAGACGGCACTGAAGCTTTCTTT | CASSPRRGDGTEAFF | TRBJ1-1 | few | TRBV18 | NA
TGTGCCAGCAGCCAAGGGGACAGGCGTCCCTACGAGCAGTACTTC | CASSQGDRRPYEQYF | TRBJ2-7 | many | TRBV4-2 | TRBD1
TGTGCCAGTAGTCGAGACAGGATTGGCAATCAGCCCCAGCATTTT | CASSRDRIGNQPQHF | TRBJ1-5 | NA | TRBV19 | NA
TGTGCCAGCAGCTCCCGACAGGGCTCCTACAATGAGCAGTTCTTC | CASSSRQGSYNEQFF | TRBJ2-1 | NA | TRBV11-2 | TRBD1
TGTGCCAGCAGCTTCGTATTGTCCGGGGAGCTGTTTTTT | CASSFVLSGELFF | TRBJ2-2 | few | TRBV7-2 | NA
TGTGCCAGCAGTTTATCAGGTCCCAGCGGGAAGAACAATGAGCAGTTCTTC | CASSLSGPSGKNNEQFF | TRBJ2-1 | NA | TRBV27 | TRBD2
TGTGCCAGCAGCTTAGAAGCTACAGATACGCAGTATTTT | CASSLEATDTQYF | TRBJ2-3 | many | TRBV13 | NA
TGCGCCAGCAGCTCCCAACGACAGGGTGATACGCAGTATTTT | CASSSQRQGDTQYF | TRBJ2-3 | NA | TRBV5-1 | TRBD1
TGTGCCAGCAGTTTAATGTGGGAGGGTGAGCAGTTCTTC | CASSLMWEGEQFF | TRBJ2-1 | NA | TRBV27 | TRBD2
TGTGCCAGCAGCATCCGGGACAGGTACACAGATACGCAGTATTTT | CASSIRDRYTDTQYF | TRBJ2-3 | NA | TRBV5-6 | TRBD1
TGCGCCAGCAGTGAGTCGGGACCAAGTAATGAGCAGTTCTTC | CASSESGPSNEQFF | TRBJ2-1 | many | TRBV10-1 | NA
TGTGCCAGCAGCTTAATAGGATCCTACAATGAGCAGTTCTTC | CASSLIGSYNEQFF | TRBJ2-1 | few | TRBV5-6 | NA
TGTGCCAGCAGCCACAGCCAAGAGACCCAGTACTTC | CASSHSQETQYF | TRBJ2-5 | many | TRBV28 | NA
TGCGCCAGTGTATTAAGGAATGGGCTGTTTTTT | CASVLRNGLFF | TRBJ1-4 | NA | TRBV10-1 | NA
TGTGCCAGCAGCGGGGCAGGGGTCGAGCAGTTCTTC | CASSGAGVEQFF | TRBJ2-1 | NA | TRBV25-1 | NA
TGTGCCAGCAGCCAGAATAGCGGGAGGAGCGATGAGCAGTTCTTC | CASSQNSGRSDEQFF | TRBJ2-1 | many | TRBV7-8 | TRBD2
TGTGCCAGCAGCGTAGGAGCGGGAATTGAGCAGTTCTTC | CASSVGAGIEQFF | TRBJ2-1 | few | TRBV9 | TRBD2
TGCGCCAGCAGCTTGGGGCAGGGAGGGACTGAAGCTTTCTTT | CASSLGQGGTEAFF | TRBJ1-1 | NA | TRBV5-1 | NA
TGTGCCAGCAGCGGACAGGTTCGAGGCTATGGCTACACCTTC | CASSGQVRGYGYTF | TRBJ1-2 | few | TRBV7-2 | TRBD1
TGCGCCAGCAGCTTTGGTCAGGGGGCCACCGGGGAGCTGTTTTTT | CASSFGQGATGELFF | TRBJ2-2 | many | TRBV5-1 | TRBD1
TGTGCCAGCAGTCGCAGACAGGGTGCGGAGACCCAGTACTTC | CASSRRQGAETQYF | TRBJ2-5 | NA | TRBV25-1 | TRBD1
TGTGCCAGTAGTCCTTACTCGGGGGGCACTGAAGCTTTCTTT | CASSPYSGGTEAFF | TRBJ1-1 | NA | TRBV19 | NA
TGTGCCAGCAGCTTACTAGAAGGCTACGAGCAGTACTTC | CASSLLEGYEQYF | TRBJ2-7 | few | TRBV7-9 | NA
TGTGCCAGCTCACGCCGGGACAAAGGGAACCAAGAGACCCAGTACTTC | CASSRRDKGNQETQYF | TRBJ2-5 | few | TRBV18 | NA
TGTGCCAGCAGCCTTCAAGCGGGAACACAAGAGACCCAGTACTTC | CASSLQAGTQETQYF | TRBJ2-5 | few | TRBV7-2 | TRBD2
TGTGCCAGCACTGGGGGGAGCTATGGCTACACCTTC | CASTGGSYGYTF | TRBJ1-2 | many | TRBV6-6 | NA
TGTGCCAGCAGCCGCATCTCAAGCTCTCGTGGCTACACCTTC | CASSRISSSRGYTF | TRBJ1-2 | NA | TRBV14 | NA
TGTGCCAGCAGCTTACCAGGGGTGGACATTCAGTACTTC | CASSLPGVDIQYF | TRBJ2-4 | NA | TRBV7-8 | NA
TGTGCCAGCATGATGTACCAAGAGACCCAGTACTTC | CASMMYQETQYF | TRBJ2-5 | few | TRBV6-1 | NA
TGTGCCAGCACCCGAATGGGTCAGGGACGGACTGAAGCTTTCTTT | CASTRMGQGRTEAFF | TRBJ1-1 | few | TRBV6-5 | NA